This T cell receptor (beta chain) was sequenced during a study of cytomegalovirus exposure and HLA in healthy donors. Germline trimming cut 3 bases from V and 10 bases from J; bases unmatched to any gene: 11. Germline CDR1 is WNHNN and CDR2 is SYGVQD (reference sequence). The CDR3 spans 15 residues. This PCR relied on a set of 60 Vbeta primers and 13 Jbeta primers. The authors' processing: An analysis that came later counted 60 million to 80 million unique TCR beta chains, roughly 11 million shared. Using immunoSEQ multiplex PCR, the repertoire was profiled, and TCRdb retains in-frame clones only, with some absent. V, J and clone size are those of that table, while D and trimming were read from the DNA. The sample contains some 140,000 clones, approximately 61% of which appear only once. Overall study findings and caveats: Differences between HLA loci emerged in a later analysis of TCR association rates, with DRB1 most and HLA-C fewest. The authors listed 150 to 200 TCR beta chains as cytomegalovirus-associated.

With regard to this clone: No antigen is known for it.

The TCR was taken from a human donor in good health. Material for sequencing was PBMCs. The rearrangement uses TRBV10-1 and TRBJ2-1; TRBD2 matches at 8 bases. As DNA, the CDR3 is TGCGCCAGCAGTGATGGCGGGAGGCCCGTCCAGGAGCAGTTCTTC. As protein: CASSDGGRPVQEQFF.